This TCR beta chain was observed in a study of control samples from healthy donors and cancer patients. This clone was observed a single time. Using immunoSEQ multiplex PCR, the repertoire was profiled, and TCRdb retains in-frame clones only, with some absent. Among 100,000 to 150,000 clones listed, 88% were seen once. Germline values: CDR1 SGHNT, CDR2 YYREEE (reference sequence). With 3 bases removed from V and 0 bases from J, the gap between germline ends came to 11 bases. This CDR3 is 15 amino acids long. Sequences were obtained from blood. The source is a man aged 50 to 60 in good health. The chain recombines TRBV5-4 with TRBJ2-3, with D possibly TRBD2 on 5 matching bases. CDR3 bases: TGTGCCAGCAGCTCCGATCGGGGAAGCACAGATACGCAGTATTTT. Translation gives CASSSDRGSTDTQYF.